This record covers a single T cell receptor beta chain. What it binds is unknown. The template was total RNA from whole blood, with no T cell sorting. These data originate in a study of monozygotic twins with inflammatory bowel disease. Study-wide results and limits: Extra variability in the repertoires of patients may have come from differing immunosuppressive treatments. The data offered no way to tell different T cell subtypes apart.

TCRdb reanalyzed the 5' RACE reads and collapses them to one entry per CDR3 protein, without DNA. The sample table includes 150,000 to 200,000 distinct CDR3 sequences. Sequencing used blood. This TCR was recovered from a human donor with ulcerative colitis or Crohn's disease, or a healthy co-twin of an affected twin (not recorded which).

This chain's CDR3 is CATSPGANYEQYF. The chain couples TRBV12-3 or TRBV12-4 to TRBJ2-7; there is no DNA to check the TCRdb D call of TRBD1. This CDR3 contains 13 residues.